A selection of T cell receptor beta chains follows, all from one sample in a study of regulatory T cells in long-lasting Graves disease. A single record per CDR3 protein comes from TCRdb applying MiXCR to the multiplex PCR reads. The sample shows around 450,000 distinct CDR3 sequences, 20% to 25% of them seen only once. The sequenced sample was peripheral blood mononuclear cells (PBMCs), obtained when the disease was refractory, from a patient treated with antithyroid drugs. The receptors originated from a female donor with Graves disease. The CDR3 runs from the conserved cysteine through the conserved F or W. The D gene is left open where the match is weak. A clone size is listed for some rows: how often the clone was seen (once, few, many), or a class if it is expanded.

>16|TRBV6-1|TRBD1|many|TRBJ1-1
TGTGCCAGCAGCAAAGTTGGCAGGGGGCAGAACACTGAAGCTTTCTTT
CASSKVGRGQNTEAFF
>13|TRBV29-1|NA|many|TRBJ1-1
TGCAGCGTTGAGGGGAACCCCTTTCCTGAAGCTTTCTTT
CSVEGNPFPEAFF
>16|TRBV12-3/TRBV12-4|TRBD2|many|TRBJ2-7
TGTGCCAGCAGTCCTAGACTAGCGGGGCTTACCTACGAGCAGTACTTC
CASSPRLAGLTYEQYF
>15|TRBV7-8|NA|many|TRBJ1-1
TGTGCCAGCAGCTTAAAGTCGGTACAGAACACTGAAGCTTTCTTT
CASSLKSVQNTEAFF
>14|TRBV11-2|TRBD1|NA|TRBJ2-1
TGTGCCAGCAGCGGAACGGACAGGGGGGATGAGCAGTTCTTC
CASSGTDRGDEQFF
>18|TRBV4-3|NA|NA|TRBJ2-5
TGCGCCAGCAGCCAAGATCTGGATAACTGGGGGGCCCCAGAGACCCAGTACTTC
CASSQDLDNWGAPETQYF
>13|TRBV10-3|NA|few|TRBJ1-2
TGTGCCATCAGTCAGGGACACGACTATGGCTACACCTTC
CAISQGHDYGYTF
>15|TRBV19|NA|few|TRBJ1-5
TGTGCCAGTAGAAGAGAAGTATCCGCAGGTCAGCCCCAGCATTTT
CASRREVSAGQPQHF
>16|TRBV28|TRBD1|many|TRBJ2-6
TGTGCCAGCAGTTGGGCAGGGGGCCGGCCAGCCAACGTCCTGACTTTC
CASSWAGGRPANVLTF
>14|TRBV28|NA|NA|TRBJ2-7
TGTGCCAGCTCCCCCGGGTCTAACTCCTACGAGCAGTACTTC
CASSPGSNSYEQYF
>16|TRBV27|TRBD1|many|TRBJ1-1
TGTGCCAGCAGTGCCTTCCCTTTGACAGGGGCCACTGAAGCTTTCTTT
CASSAFPLTGATEAFF